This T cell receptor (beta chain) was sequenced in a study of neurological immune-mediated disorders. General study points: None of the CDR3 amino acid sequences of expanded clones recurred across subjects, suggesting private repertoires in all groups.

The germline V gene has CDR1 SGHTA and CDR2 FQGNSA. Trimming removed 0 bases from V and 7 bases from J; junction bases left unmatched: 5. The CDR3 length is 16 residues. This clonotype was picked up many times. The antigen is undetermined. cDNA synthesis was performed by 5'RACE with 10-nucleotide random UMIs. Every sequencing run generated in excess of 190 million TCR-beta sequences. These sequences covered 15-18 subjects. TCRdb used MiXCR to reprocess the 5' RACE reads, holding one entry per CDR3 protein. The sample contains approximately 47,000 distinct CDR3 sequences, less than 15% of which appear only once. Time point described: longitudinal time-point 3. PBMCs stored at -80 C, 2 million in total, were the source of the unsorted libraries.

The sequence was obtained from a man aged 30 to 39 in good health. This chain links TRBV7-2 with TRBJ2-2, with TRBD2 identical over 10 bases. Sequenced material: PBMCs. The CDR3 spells CASSLAASGSHGELFF. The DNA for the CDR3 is TGTGCCAGCAGCTTAGCGGCTAGCGGGAGCCACGGGGAGCTGTTTTTT.